This is a list of T cell receptor beta chains from one sample in a study of shared clonotypes between healthy human individuals. Clones were sequenced by immunoSEQ multiplex PCR, and TCRdb holds only the in-frame ones, with some missing. The table has millions of clones, about 95% seen once. Sequencing was carried out using naive CD8+ T cells sorted from blood. The receptors shown here come from a man younger than 35 in good health. Both conserved end residues are part of each CDR3. A D gene is named only where the DNA matches it firmly. Only some rows state a clone size, as once, few, many or a class for expanded clones.

j_gene	d_gene	abundance	v_gene	CDR3nt	CDR3aa
TRBJ2-1	-	-	TRBV6-6	TGTGCCAGCAGTTACTCGAGGACGAGGGATGAGCAGTTCTTC	CASSYSRTRDEQFF
TRBJ2-5	TRBD2	-	TRBV10-2	TGCGCCAGCAGTGAAATAGCGGGGGAGATCCAAGAGACCCAGTACTTC	CASSEIAGEIQETQYF
TRBJ2-5	-	-	TRBV25-1	TGTGCCAGCCTCCCCGGGGGACTCCAAGAGACCCAGTACTTC	CASLPGGLQETQYF
TRBJ2-7	TRBD1	once	TRBV7-6	TGTGCCAGCAGCACCTCGCGGACAGGGTCCTACGAGCAGTACTTC	CASSTSRTGSYEQYF
TRBJ2-5	TRBD1	-	TRBV7-9	TGTGCCAGCAGCTTGCCCGGGACAGGGGGCAAGGAGCAGTACTTC	CASSLPGTGGKEQYF
TRBJ2-3	-	-	TRBV13	TGTGCCAGCAGCCCCCGGATAGCGGATCTAACAGATACGCAGTATTTT	CASSPRIADLTDTQYF
TRBJ2-2	-	-	TRBV5-8	TGTGCCAGCAGCCCGGGAGAGGCTCGGAACACCGGGGAGCTGTTTTTT	CASSPGEARNTGELFF
TRBJ1-3	TRBD1	-	TRBV5-5	TGTGCCAGCAGCTTGGTACAGGGGAACACCATATATTTT	CASSLVQGNTIYF
TRBJ1-2	-	-	TRBV5-5	TGTGCCAGCAGCTTGGTTGGGACAAGAGTTGACTATGGCTACACCTTC	CASSLVGTRVDYGYTF
TRBJ2-3	TRBD2	-	TRBV7-9	TGTGCCAGCAGCCCAAGCGGGGGGGCCACAGATACGCAGTATTTT	CASSPSGGATDTQYF
TRBJ2-3	TRBD2	-	TRBV4-3	TGCGCCAGCAGCCAAGACGCAGCGGGAGGGTCCGATACGCAGTATTTT	CASSQDAAGGSDTQYF
TRBJ1-4	-	-	TRBV6-5	TGTGCCAGCAGTTACGAAAAAGGGGAAAAACTGTTTTTT	CASSYEKGEKLFF
TRBJ1-1	TRBD1	-	TRBV15	TGTGCCACCAGCAAAGGACAGGGGGCTGAAGCTTTCTTT	CATSKGQGAEAFF
TRBJ2-1	TRBD2	-	TRBV18	TGTGCCAGCTCCGTCGGGACTAGCGGGGGCGATGAGCAGTTCTTC	CASSVGTSGGDEQFF
TRBJ1-5	-	-	TRBV7-2	TGTGCCAGCAGCTTAGGGGCAGGGATGTGGGATCAGCCCCAGCATTTT	CASSLGAGMWDQPQHF
TRBJ2-3	TRBD2	-	TRBV7-9	TGTGCCAGCAGCTTTATAGCGGGGGCAGATACGCAGTATTTT	CASSFIAGADTQYF
TRBJ2-3	-	-	TRBV6-5	TGTGCCAGCAGTTACTCGGCAGGGGAGAGAACAGATACGCAGTATTTT	CASSYSAGERTDTQYF
TRBJ2-6	TRBD1	-	TRBV27	TGTGCCAGCACCATTACAGGGGCTGGGGCCAACGTCCTGACTTTC	CASTITGAGANVLTF
TRBJ2-7	TRBD1	-	TRBV9	TGTGCCAGCAGCGGGGGACAGGGCCCCTACGAGCAGTACTTC	CASSGGQGPYEQYF
TRBJ1-2	TRBD1	-	TRBV27	TGTGCCAGCAGTCCCGGACAGGGCATACCCTATGGCTACACCTTC	CASSPGQGIPYGYTF
TRBJ2-7	TRBD1	-	TRBV6-1	TGTGCCAGCAGTGAGGCTCAGGGGGCTATTACCTACGAGCAGTACTTC	CASSEAQGAITYEQYF
TRBJ2-2	-	-	TRBV4-1	TGCGCCAGCAGCCAAGAAGTCCAAACCCTAAACACCGGGGAGCTGTTTTTT	CASSQEVQTLNTGELFF
TRBJ2-7	TRBD1	-	TRBV7-9	TGTGCCAGCAGCACTATGGGACAGGGAAGAGACTACGAGCAGTACTTC	CASSTMGQGRDYEQYF
TRBJ2-7	TRBD1	once	TRBV5-1	TGCGCCAGCAGCCCAACCGGGACAGGGATCGACGAGCAGTACTTC	CASSPTGTGIDEQYF
TRBJ2-7	-	-	TRBV7-9	TGTGCCAGCAGCTTAAACGCCCCCCAGATCGAGCAGTACTTC	CASSLNAPQIEQYF
TRBJ2-7	-	-	TRBV2	TGTGCCAGTCTATTCGGGCCCTCCTACGAGCAGTACTTC	CASLFGPSYEQYF
TRBJ2-1	-	once	TRBV6-4	TGTGCCAGCAGTGAATTTGGGGATACCTACAATGAGCAGTTCTTC	CASSEFGDTYNEQFF
TRBJ2-7	-	once	TRBV5-6	TGTGCCAGCAGTCCTGGCCTAGACGGTGGTTACGAGCAGTACTTC	CASSPGLDGGYEQYF
TRBJ2-4	-	-	TRBV29-1	TGCAGCGCCCTAACGAGAGTAGCCAAAAACATTCAGTACTTC	CSALTRVAKNIQYF
TRBJ2-3	-	-	TRBV27	TGTGCCAGCAGTTTGGCTCCCAGCACAGATACGCAGTATTTT	CASSLAPSTDTQYF
TRBJ1-2	-	-	TRBV5-1	TGCGCCAGCAGCTCCTTAGGGGAGAGCCATGGCTACACCTTC	CASSSLGESHGYTF
TRBJ2-5	-	-	TRBV29-1	TGCAGCGTTGAGGCAGGTTTGGAGGAGACCCAGTACTTC	CSVEAGLEETQYF
TRBJ1-1	-	-	TRBV11-1	TGTGCCAGCAGCCGAGATCTGAACACTGAAGCTTTCTTT	CASSRDLNTEAFF
TRBJ1-1	-	-	TRBV5-4	TGTGCCAGCAGCCCCGGGGCCCCGAACACTGAAGCTTTCTTT	CASSPGAPNTEAFF
TRBJ2-7	-	once	TRBV29-1	TGCAGCGTTGAAGGAGGAGGAGCTGGCGAGCAGTACTTC	CSVEGGGAGEQYF